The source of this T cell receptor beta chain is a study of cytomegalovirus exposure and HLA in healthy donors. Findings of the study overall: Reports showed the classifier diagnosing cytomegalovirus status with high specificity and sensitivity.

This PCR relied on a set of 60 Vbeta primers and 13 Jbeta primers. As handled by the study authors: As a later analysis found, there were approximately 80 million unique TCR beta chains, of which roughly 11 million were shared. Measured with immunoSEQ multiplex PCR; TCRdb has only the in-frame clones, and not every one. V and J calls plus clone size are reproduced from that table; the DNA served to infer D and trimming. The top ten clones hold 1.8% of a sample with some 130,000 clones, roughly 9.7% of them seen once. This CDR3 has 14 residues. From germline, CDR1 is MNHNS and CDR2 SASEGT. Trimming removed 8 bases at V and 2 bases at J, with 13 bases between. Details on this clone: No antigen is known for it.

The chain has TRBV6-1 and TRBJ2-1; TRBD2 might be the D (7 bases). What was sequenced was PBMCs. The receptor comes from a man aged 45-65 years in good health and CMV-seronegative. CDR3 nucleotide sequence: TGTGCCAGCGGACTAGGACAGACCTACAATGAGCAGTTCTTC. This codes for CASGLGQTYNEQFF.